A selection of T cell receptor beta chains follows, all from one sample in a study of regulatory T cells in long-lasting Graves disease. TCRdb passed the multiplex PCR reads through MiXCR, listing each CDR3 protein once. The sample gives over 350,000 distinct CDR3 sequences, 14% to 15% of which show up once; about 8.2% is in the top ten. This same sample was also taken into another study, of T cells in Graves' hyperthyroidism and ophthalmopathy.

Here the sequenced sample was peripheral blood mononuclear cells (PBMCs), taken at new diagnosis, from a patient treated with antithyroid drugs. Source of these receptors: a woman aged 40 to 50 with Graves disease. CDR3s include the opening cysteine and the closing phenylalanine or tryptophan. A D gene is named only where the DNA matches it firmly. The listing skips clone size in some rows; elsewhere it reads once, few, many or a size class.

clone_size: many
v_call: TRBV12-3/TRBV12-4
d_call: .
j_call: TRBJ1-1
cdr3_nt: TGTGCCAGCAGGCCCAGGGCGGGCACTGAAGCTTTCTTT
cdr3_aa: CASRPRAGTEAFF

clone_size: few
v_call: TRBV19
d_call: TRBD1
j_call: TRBJ2-7
cdr3_nt: TGTGCCAGTAGTGCCGGGACAGGCTACGAGCAGTACTTC
cdr3_aa: CASSAGTGYEQYF

clone_size: few
v_call: TRBV3-1
d_call: .
j_call: TRBJ2-5
cdr3_nt: TGTGCCAGCAGCCCAGAGAGCCAAGAGACCCAGTACTTC
cdr3_aa: CASSPESQETQYF

clone_size: .
v_call: TRBV24-1
d_call: TRBD1
j_call: TRBJ1-2
cdr3_nt: TGTGCCACCAAGGGCAGGGGGGCTCATGGCTACACCTTC
cdr3_aa: CATKGRGAHGYTF

clone_size: many
v_call: TRBV11-2
d_call: .
j_call: TRBJ2-5
cdr3_nt: TGTGCCAGCAGCGTTTCCCCGGGACTCGACCAAGAGACCCAGTACTTC
cdr3_aa: CASSVSPGLDQETQYF

clone_size: many
v_call: TRBV28
d_call: .
j_call: TRBJ2-2
cdr3_nt: TGTGCCAGCAGACCCATCCCTAGGGACACCGGGGAGCTGTTTTTT
cdr3_aa: CASRPIPRDTGELFF

clone_size: few
v_call: TRBV20-1
d_call: TRBD2
j_call: TRBJ2-3
cdr3_nt: TGCAGTGCCTCCTCTAGCGGTCCTAGCACAGATACGCAGTATTTT
cdr3_aa: CSASSSGPSTDTQYF

clone_size: many
v_call: TRBV18
d_call: TRBD1
j_call: TRBJ2-7
cdr3_nt: TGTGCCAGCTCACGGCCGGGACAGGGATCGTACGAGCAGTACTTC
cdr3_aa: CASSRPGQGSYEQYF

clone_size: many
v_call: TRBV5-1
d_call: .
j_call: TRBJ2-3
cdr3_nt: TGTGCCAGCAGCTTAGACGGGGCTAGCACAGATACGCAGTATTTT
cdr3_aa: CASSLDGASTDTQYF

clone_size: many
v_call: TRBV11-2
d_call: TRBD1
j_call: TRBJ2-3
cdr3_nt: TGTGCCAGCAGCCCCTACCGGGACAGGGCAGATACGCAGTATTTT
cdr3_aa: CASSPYRDRADTQYF

clone_size: many
v_call: TRBV28
d_call: .
j_call: TRBJ1-2
cdr3_nt: TGTGCCAGCAGTTTCGCGGGAGATCGCTACACCTTC
cdr3_aa: CASSFAGDRYTF

clone_size: many
v_call: TRBV11-2
d_call: .
j_call: TRBJ1-1
cdr3_nt: TGTGCCAGCAGCTTAGGGACAGAGGTAGCTTTCTTT
cdr3_aa: CASSLGTEVAFF

clone_size: many
v_call: TRBV20-1
d_call: TRBD2
j_call: TRBJ2-5
cdr3_nt: TGCAGTGCTAGACCCCCGACTAGCGGGGCACAAGAGACCCAGTACTTC
cdr3_aa: CSARPPTSGAQETQYF

clone_size: few
v_call: TRBV9
d_call: TRBD2
j_call: TRBJ2-3
cdr3_nt: TGTGCCAGCAGCGTAGGCGGCGGGAGGGGCGATACGCAGTATTTT
cdr3_aa: CASSVGGGRGDTQYF

clone_size: .
v_call: TRBV4-1
d_call: .
j_call: TRBJ1-1
cdr3_nt: TGCGCCAGCAGCCAAGATTTGGGGAACACTGAAGCTTTCTTT
cdr3_aa: CASSQDLGNTEAFF

clone_size: few
v_call: TRBV6-1
d_call: TRBD1
j_call: TRBJ2-1
cdr3_nt: TGTGCCAGCAGCCTTAATCAGGGGGCCCTCTACAATGAGCAGTTCTTC
cdr3_aa: CASSLNQGALYNEQFF

clone_size: many
v_call: TRBV6-1
d_call: .
j_call: TRBJ2-3
cdr3_nt: TGTGCCAGCAGTGGGGGGACTGGGGGAGAAGGAGATACGCAGTATTTT
cdr3_aa: CASSGGTGGEGDTQYF

clone_size: many
v_call: TRBV18
d_call: TRBD2
j_call: TRBJ2-3
cdr3_nt: TGTGCCAGCTCACCAGGGCGGGAGGTGGCAGATACGCAGTATTTT
cdr3_aa: CASSPGREVADTQYF

clone_size: .
v_call: TRBV5-1
d_call: .
j_call: TRBJ2-2
cdr3_nt: TGCGCCAGCACCGTCTGGGGGGTCCCGAACACCGGGGAGCTGTTTTTT
cdr3_aa: CASTVWGVPNTGELFF

clone_size: .
v_call: TRBV18
d_call: .
j_call: TRBJ1-2
cdr3_nt: TGTGCCAGCTCACCTGGGCCCTCGGTGAACTATGGCTACACCTTC
cdr3_aa: CASSPGPSVNYGYTF

clone_size: .
v_call: TRBV30
d_call: .
j_call: TRBJ2-3
cdr3_nt: TGTGCCTGGAGTGTATGGCAAGGGGGAGATGCGCAGTATTTT
cdr3_aa: CAWSVWQGGDAQYF

clone_size: few
v_call: TRBV30
d_call: .
j_call: TRBJ2-2
cdr3_nt: TGTGCCTGGAGGGGAAGCTCGTCGAACACCGGGGAGCTGTTTTTT
cdr3_aa: CAWRGSSSNTGELFF

clone_size: many
v_call: TRBV5-1
d_call: TRBD1
j_call: TRBJ2-1
cdr3_nt: TGCGCCAGCAGCTCAGGGGACAGAATAGATGATGAGCAGTTCTTC
cdr3_aa: CASSSGDRIDDEQFF

clone_size: many
v_call: TRBV20-1
d_call: .
j_call: TRBJ1-5
cdr3_nt: TGCAGTGCTAGAGTGCAGGCTTTCAATCAGCCCCAGCATTTT
cdr3_aa: CSARVQAFNQPQHF

clone_size: many
v_call: TRBV13
d_call: .
j_call: TRBJ2-1
cdr3_nt: TGTGCCAGCAGCTTAGGCCGCCCAAATGAGCAGTTCTTC
cdr3_aa: CASSLGRPNEQFF

clone_size: many
v_call: TRBV30
d_call: .
j_call: TRBJ2-1
cdr3_nt: TGTGCCTGGAGTCAATTGGCCGACAATGAGCAGTTCTTC
cdr3_aa: CAWSQLADNEQFF

clone_size: many
v_call: TRBV6-5
d_call: TRBD2
j_call: TRBJ2-2
cdr3_nt: TGTGCCAGCAGTTACGATAGCGGGAGGGCCGGGTCCGGGGAGCTGTTTTTT
cdr3_aa: CASSYDSGRAGSGELFF

clone_size: .
v_call: TRBV5-8
d_call: .
j_call: TRBJ2-5
cdr3_nt: TGTGCCAGCAGCTTGGGGACCCTCCTGCGTGGAGAGACCCAGTACTTC
cdr3_aa: CASSLGTLLRGETQYF

clone_size: .
v_call: TRBV3-1
d_call: .
j_call: TRBJ1-1
cdr3_nt: TGTGCCAGCAGCCAAGAAGATAGAGGGGACAATGAAGCTTTCTTT
cdr3_aa: CASSQEDRGDNEAFF

clone_size: many
v_call: TRBV7-2
d_call: .
j_call: TRBJ2-3
cdr3_nt: TGTGCCAGCAGCTTAGGACGACAGCCACGCACAGATACGCAGTATTTT
cdr3_aa: CASSLGRQPRTDTQYF

clone_size: many
v_call: TRBV5-1
d_call: TRBD2
j_call: TRBJ2-1
cdr3_nt: TGCGCCAGCAGCACCCTAGCGGGAGAAGCCTACAATGAGCAGTTCTTC
cdr3_aa: CASSTLAGEAYNEQFF

clone_size: few
v_call: TRBV4-1
d_call: .
j_call: TRBJ2-1
cdr3_nt: TGCGCCAGCAGCCACGCGTTCTTAGGCCACGATGAGCAGTTCTTC
cdr3_aa: CASSHAFLGHDEQFF

clone_size: many
v_call: TRBV7-2
d_call: .
j_call: TRBJ2-1
cdr3_nt: TGTGCCAGCAGCTTAACGGGAGACAGCTCCTACAATGAGCAGTTCTTC
cdr3_aa: CASSLTGDSSYNEQFF

clone_size: many
v_call: TRBV7-9
d_call: .
j_call: TRBJ2-1
cdr3_nt: TGTGCCAGCAGCTTAGTACGGCAGGCATGGAATGAGCAGTTCTTC
cdr3_aa: CASSLVRQAWNEQFF

clone_size: few
v_call: TRBV6-2/TRBV6-3
d_call: .
j_call: TRBJ1-1
cdr3_nt: TGTGCCAGCAGCTTCGACAGTATGAACACTGAAGCTTTCTTT
cdr3_aa: CASSFDSMNTEAFF

clone_size: .
v_call: TRBV4-2
d_call: .
j_call: TRBJ2-1
cdr3_nt: TGTGCCAGCAGCCAAGTAGGTCGCCAATGGGTCAATGAGCAGTTCTTC
cdr3_aa: CASSQVGRQWVNEQFF

clone_size: once
v_call: TRBV19
d_call: TRBD1
j_call: TRBJ1-5
cdr3_nt: TGTGCCAGTAGTATAAGCCGGGACAGGGAGGGCACTCAGCCCCAGCATTTT
cdr3_aa: CASSISRDREGTQPQHF

clone_size: .
v_call: TRBV6-2/TRBV6-3
d_call: TRBD2
j_call: TRBJ2-5
cdr3_nt: TGTGCCAGCAGTTACAGCTTAGCGGGAGGGCCCGAGACCCAGTACTTC
cdr3_aa: CASSYSLAGGPETQYF

clone_size: many
v_call: TRBV3-1
d_call: TRBD1
j_call: TRBJ1-2
cdr3_nt: TGTGCCAGCAGCGAGCCGTCGGCAGGGGGTCTCTATGGCTACACCTTC
cdr3_aa: CASSEPSAGGLYGYTF

clone_size: many
v_call: TRBV20-1
d_call: TRBD2
j_call: TRBJ2-3
cdr3_nt: TGCAGTGCTTGGGGTACTAGCGGGAGGAGAGGTACAGATACGCAGTATTTT
cdr3_aa: CSAWGTSGRRGTDTQYF

clone_size: .
v_call: TRBV4-3
d_call: TRBD1
j_call: TRBJ2-1
cdr3_nt: TGCGCCAGCAGCCAAGATGCTCGACAGGGGGGGAATGAGCAGTTCTTC
cdr3_aa: CASSQDARQGGNEQFF

clone_size: many
v_call: TRBV12-3/TRBV12-4
d_call: .
j_call: TRBJ2-1
cdr3_nt: TGTGCCAGCCTGAGCGGGACACAATACAATGAGCAGTTCTTC
cdr3_aa: CASLSGTQYNEQFF

clone_size: .
v_call: TRBV7-9
d_call: TRBD1
j_call: TRBJ2-1
cdr3_nt: TGTGCCAGCAGCTTAGGTTCGACAGGGTCGGCTGAGCAGTTCTTC
cdr3_aa: CASSLGSTGSAEQFF

clone_size: few
v_call: TRBV13
d_call: .
j_call: TRBJ1-2
cdr3_nt: TGTGCCAGCAGAAAAGGGGGTGGCGGTATCCGCTACACCTTC
cdr3_aa: CASRKGGGGIRYTF

clone_size: .
v_call: TRBV5-1
d_call: .
j_call: TRBJ2-7
cdr3_nt: TGCGCCAGCAGCTTGGACTTGGCGGGACACTCCTACGAGCAGTACTTC
cdr3_aa: CASSLDLAGHSYEQYF

clone_size: few
v_call: TRBV6-2/TRBV6-3
d_call: .
j_call: TRBJ1-1
cdr3_nt: TGTGCCAGCAGTTACGGGGCGGATCAGAACACTGAAGCTTTCTTT
cdr3_aa: CASSYGADQNTEAFF

clone_size: few
v_call: TRBV27
d_call: .
j_call: TRBJ1-1
cdr3_nt: TGTGCCAGCAGTTTATCGGGGGGGCGGGACACTGAAGCTTTCTTT
cdr3_aa: CASSLSGGRDTEAFF

clone_size: few
v_call: TRBV15
d_call: .
j_call: TRBJ2-7
cdr3_nt: TGTGCCACCAGCAGCGGAAAAACTCAGGTTTTTGGCTACGAGCAGTACTTC
cdr3_aa: CATSSGKTQVFGYEQYF

clone_size: few
v_call: TRBV14
d_call: .
j_call: TRBJ2-3
cdr3_nt: TGTGCCAGCAGCCCTCATACGGGAGTAAGGGGCACAGATACGCAGTATTTT
cdr3_aa: CASSPHTGVRGTDTQYF

clone_size: many
v_call: TRBV20-1
d_call: TRBD2
j_call: TRBJ2-7
cdr3_nt: TGCAGTGCTAGAGAAGCGGGAGGAACCTACGAGCAGTACTTC
cdr3_aa: CSAREAGGTYEQYF

clone_size: many
v_call: TRBV28
d_call: .
j_call: TRBJ2-7
cdr3_nt: TGTGCCAGCAGTCCTCGTGACCCCTCCTACGAGCAGTACTTC
cdr3_aa: CASSPRDPSYEQYF

clone_size: many
v_call: TRBV27
d_call: .
j_call: TRBJ2-5
cdr3_nt: TGTGCCAGCAGTTTAGGACCAGGACAGACCCAGTACTTC
cdr3_aa: CASSLGPGQTQYF

clone_size: many
v_call: TRBV28
d_call: .
j_call: TRBJ2-7
cdr3_nt: TGTGCCATCCAACGCCTTGACGAGCAGTACTTC
cdr3_aa: CAIQRLDEQYF

clone_size: many
v_call: TRBV12-3/TRBV12-4
d_call: TRBD1
j_call: TRBJ1-2
cdr3_nt: TGTGCCAGCAGTTATGGACAGGGAGGCTATGGCTACACCTTC
cdr3_aa: CASSYGQGGYGYTF

clone_size: many
v_call: TRBV2
d_call: .
j_call: TRBJ2-7
cdr3_nt: TGTGCCAGCAGTGACTACTCTAGCGAGCAGTACTTC
cdr3_aa: CASSDYSSEQYF

clone_size: many
v_call: TRBV14
d_call: .
j_call: TRBJ1-1
cdr3_nt: TGTGCCAGCAGCCTGGGGTGGGGTGAAGCTTTCTTT
cdr3_aa: CASSLGWGEAFF

clone_size: few
v_call: TRBV4-3
d_call: .
j_call: TRBJ1-4
cdr3_nt: TGCGCCAGCAGCTGGCGGGGCGGGGAAAAACTGTTTTTT
cdr3_aa: CASSWRGGEKLFF

clone_size: .
v_call: TRBV3-1
d_call: .
j_call: TRBJ2-6
cdr3_nt: TGTGCCAGCAGCAAGGTGGACAAAGAGAGGGAATTCTCTGGGGCCAACGTCCTGACTTTC
cdr3_aa: CASSKVDKEREFSGANVLTF

clone_size: few
v_call: TRBV7-2
d_call: .
j_call: TRBJ1-3
cdr3_nt: TGTGCCAGCAGCTTAGTCGGCTCGTGGGGTGGATCTGGAAACACCATATATTTT
cdr3_aa: CASSLVGSWGGSGNTIYF

clone_size: .
v_call: TRBV11-3
d_call: TRBD2
j_call: TRBJ2-1
cdr3_nt: TGTGCCAGCAGCTTGGAAACCAGTCTGAGACTAGCGGGAGCTCATGAGCAGTTCTTC
cdr3_aa: CASSLETSLRLAGAHEQFF